Sequencing of this TCR beta chain was carried out in a study of T cell responses to AZD1222 COVID-19 vaccine. General study findings and limits: Epitopes outside B.1.351 and B.1.1.7 mutated regions reportedly drew nearly half of spike TCRs. Spike-specific TCR breadth and depth both grew after two AZD1222 doses.

Measured with immunoSEQ multiplex PCR; TCRdb has only the in-frame clones, and not every one. The repertoire holds under 150,000 clones, 90% seen once, with approximately 1.6% in the top ten. Notes on this clone: Its target is not known.

V lost 6 bases, J lost 4 bases, and 18 bases lay in between. This CDR3 contains 16 residues. Germline V gives CDR1 MNHNY, CDR2 SVGAGI (reference sequence). The sequence was obtained from an adult in good health. The V and J genes are TRBV6-6 and TRBJ1-4; tentatively, D is TRBD1 (6 bases). This specimen was peripheral blood, taken on day 0 of AZD1222 vaccination. The CDR3 DNA reads TGTGCCAGCAGATACAGCCGGACAGACTATAATGAAAAACTGTTTTTT. It encodes CASRYSRTDYNEKLFF.